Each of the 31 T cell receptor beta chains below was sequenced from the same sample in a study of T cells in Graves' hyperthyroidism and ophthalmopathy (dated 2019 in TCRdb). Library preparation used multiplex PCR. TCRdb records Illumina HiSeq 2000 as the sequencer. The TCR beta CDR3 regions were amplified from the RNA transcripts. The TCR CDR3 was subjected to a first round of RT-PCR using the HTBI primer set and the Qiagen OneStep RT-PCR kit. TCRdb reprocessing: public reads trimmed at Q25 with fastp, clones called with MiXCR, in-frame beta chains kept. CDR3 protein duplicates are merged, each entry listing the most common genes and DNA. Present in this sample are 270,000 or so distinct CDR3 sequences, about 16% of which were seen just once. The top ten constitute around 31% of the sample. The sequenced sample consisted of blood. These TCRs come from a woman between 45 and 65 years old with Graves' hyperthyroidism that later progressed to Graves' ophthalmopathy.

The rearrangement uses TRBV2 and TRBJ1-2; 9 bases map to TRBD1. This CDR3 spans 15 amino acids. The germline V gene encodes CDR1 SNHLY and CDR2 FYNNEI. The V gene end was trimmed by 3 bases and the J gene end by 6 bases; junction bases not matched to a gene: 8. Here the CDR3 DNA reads TGTGCCAGCAGTGAGGGACAGGGATTGTTTGATGGCTACACCTTC. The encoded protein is CASSEGQGLFDGYTF. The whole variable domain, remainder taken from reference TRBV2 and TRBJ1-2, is EPEVTQTPSHQVTQMGQEVILRCVPISNHLYFYWYRQILGQKVEFLVSFYNNEISEKSEIFDDQFSVERPDGSNFTLKIRSTKLEDSAMYFCASSEGQGLFDGYTFGSGTRLTVV.

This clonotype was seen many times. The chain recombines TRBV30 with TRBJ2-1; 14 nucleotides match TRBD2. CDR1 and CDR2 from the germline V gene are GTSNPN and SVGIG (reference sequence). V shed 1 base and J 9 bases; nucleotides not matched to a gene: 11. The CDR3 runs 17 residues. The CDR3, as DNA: TGTGCCTGGAGTGGTCCCGGGACTAGCGGGAGTGGGGGTGAGCAGTTCTTC. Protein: CAWSGPGTSGSGGEQFF.

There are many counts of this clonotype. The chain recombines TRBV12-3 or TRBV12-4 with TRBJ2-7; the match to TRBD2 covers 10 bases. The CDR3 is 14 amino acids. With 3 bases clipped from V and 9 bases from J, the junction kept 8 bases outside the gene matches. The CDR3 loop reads CASSFASGRAAQYF. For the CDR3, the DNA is TGTGCCAGCAGTTTTGCCAGCGGGAGGGCCGCGCAGTACTTC.

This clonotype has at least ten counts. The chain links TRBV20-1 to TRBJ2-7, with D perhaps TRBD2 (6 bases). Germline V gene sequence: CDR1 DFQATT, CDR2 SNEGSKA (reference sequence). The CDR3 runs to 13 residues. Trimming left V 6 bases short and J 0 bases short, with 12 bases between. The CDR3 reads CSAEGRDSYEQYF. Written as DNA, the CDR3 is TGCAGTGCGGAGGGCAGGGACTCCTACGAGCAGTACTTC.

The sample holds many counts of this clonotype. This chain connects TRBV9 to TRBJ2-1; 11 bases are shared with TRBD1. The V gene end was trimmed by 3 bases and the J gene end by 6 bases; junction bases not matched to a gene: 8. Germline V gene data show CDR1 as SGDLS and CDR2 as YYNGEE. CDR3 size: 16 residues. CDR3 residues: CASSDSDRGPSNEQFF. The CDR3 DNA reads TGTGCCAGCAGCGACTCGGACAGGGGGCCATCCAATGAGCAGTTCTTC.

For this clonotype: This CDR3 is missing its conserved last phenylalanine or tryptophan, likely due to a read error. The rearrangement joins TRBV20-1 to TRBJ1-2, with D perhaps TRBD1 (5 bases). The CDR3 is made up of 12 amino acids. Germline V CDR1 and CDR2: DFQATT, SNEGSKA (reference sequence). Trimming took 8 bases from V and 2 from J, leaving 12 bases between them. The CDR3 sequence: CSPLTANYGYTS. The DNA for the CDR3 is TGCAGTCCCCTGACAGCGAACTATGGCTACACCTCC.

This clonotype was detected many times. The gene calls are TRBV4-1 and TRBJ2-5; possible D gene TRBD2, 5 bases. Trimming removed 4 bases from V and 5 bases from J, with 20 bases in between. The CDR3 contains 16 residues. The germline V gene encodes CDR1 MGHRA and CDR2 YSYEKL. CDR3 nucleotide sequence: TGCGCCAGCAGCCCAGCCACCCGGGCCCGGAGGGAGACCCAGTACTTC. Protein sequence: CASSPATRARRETQYF.

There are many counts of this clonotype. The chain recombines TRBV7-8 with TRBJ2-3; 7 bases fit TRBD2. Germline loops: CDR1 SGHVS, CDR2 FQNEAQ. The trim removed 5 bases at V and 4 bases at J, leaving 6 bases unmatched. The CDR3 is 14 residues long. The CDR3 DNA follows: TGTGCCAGCAGCCTCGGACTAGGCCCAGATACGCAGTATTTT. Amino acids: CASSLGLGPDTQYF.

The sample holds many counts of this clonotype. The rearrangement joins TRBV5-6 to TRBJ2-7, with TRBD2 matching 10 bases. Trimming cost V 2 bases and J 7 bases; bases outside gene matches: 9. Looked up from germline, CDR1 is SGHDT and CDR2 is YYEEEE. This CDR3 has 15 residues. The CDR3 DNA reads TGTGCCAGCAGCTTCCCGCTAGCGGGAGCTGGAGAGCAGTACTTC. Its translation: CASSFPLAGAGEQYF.

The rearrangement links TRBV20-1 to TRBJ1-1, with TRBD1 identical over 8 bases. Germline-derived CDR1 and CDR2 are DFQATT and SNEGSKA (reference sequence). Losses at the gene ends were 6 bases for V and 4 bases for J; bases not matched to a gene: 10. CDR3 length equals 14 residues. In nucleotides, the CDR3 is TGCAGTGCCTTTGGCAGGGGGCGCGGCACTGAAGCTTTCTTT. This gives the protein CSAFGRGRGTEAFF.

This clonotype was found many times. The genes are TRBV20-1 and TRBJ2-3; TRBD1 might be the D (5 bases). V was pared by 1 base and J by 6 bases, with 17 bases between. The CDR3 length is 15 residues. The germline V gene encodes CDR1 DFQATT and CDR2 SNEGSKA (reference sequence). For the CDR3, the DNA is TGCAGTGCTAGAGTGGACAATGCCCTAGGGGATACGCAGTATTTT. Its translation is CSARVDNALGDTQYF.

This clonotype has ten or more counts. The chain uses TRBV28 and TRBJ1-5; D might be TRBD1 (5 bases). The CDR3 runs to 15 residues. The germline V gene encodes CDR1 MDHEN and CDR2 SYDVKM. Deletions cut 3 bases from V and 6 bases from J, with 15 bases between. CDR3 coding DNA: TGTGCCAGCAGTTTCGACAGTCACCTTCCTCAGCCCCAGCATTTT. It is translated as CASSFDSHLPQPQHF.

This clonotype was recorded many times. The CDR3 is CSARDPRVNTEAFF. For the CDR3, the DNA is TGCAGTGCTAGAGACCCCAGGGTGAACACTGAAGCTTTCTTT. The V gene is TRBV20-1, the J gene TRBJ1-1; tentative D call: TRBD1 (5 bases). Germline V gives CDR1 DFQATT, CDR2 SNEGSKA (reference sequence). V gave up 0 bases and J gave up 0 bases, with 8 bases separating them. This CDR3 has 14 residues.

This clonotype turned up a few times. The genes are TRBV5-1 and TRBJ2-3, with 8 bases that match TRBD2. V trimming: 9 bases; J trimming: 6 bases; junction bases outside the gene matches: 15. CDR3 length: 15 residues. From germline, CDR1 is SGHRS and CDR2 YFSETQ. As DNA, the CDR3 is TGCGCCACCCGACCCGGGGGGGCGAGGAGGGATACGCAGTATTTT. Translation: CATRPGGARRDTQYF.

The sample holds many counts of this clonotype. The CDR3 spells CASSPGPLQETQYF. CDR3 nucleotides: TGTGCCAGCAGCCCCGGACCGCTTCAAGAGACCCAGTACTTC. The chain recombines TRBV14 with TRBJ2-5; D ambiguous. This CDR3 is 14 amino acids long. CDR1 and CDR2 from the germline V gene are SGHDN and FVKESK. The ends were cut back, 4 bases at V and 2 bases at J, with 11 bases in the middle.

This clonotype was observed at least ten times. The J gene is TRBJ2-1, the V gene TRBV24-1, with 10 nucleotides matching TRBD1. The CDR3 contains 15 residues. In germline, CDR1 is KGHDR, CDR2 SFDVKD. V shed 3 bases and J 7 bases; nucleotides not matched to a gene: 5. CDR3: CATSDRGQGGNEQFF. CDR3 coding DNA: TGTGCCACCAGTGATCGTGGACAGGGGGGGAATGAGCAGTTCTTC.

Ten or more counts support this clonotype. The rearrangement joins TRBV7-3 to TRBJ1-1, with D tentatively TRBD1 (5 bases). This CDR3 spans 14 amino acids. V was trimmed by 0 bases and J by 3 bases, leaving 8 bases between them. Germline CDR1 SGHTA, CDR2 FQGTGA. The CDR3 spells CASSLTGEDTEAFF. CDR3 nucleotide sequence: TGTGCCAGCAGCTTAACAGGGGAAGACACTGAAGCTTTCTTT.

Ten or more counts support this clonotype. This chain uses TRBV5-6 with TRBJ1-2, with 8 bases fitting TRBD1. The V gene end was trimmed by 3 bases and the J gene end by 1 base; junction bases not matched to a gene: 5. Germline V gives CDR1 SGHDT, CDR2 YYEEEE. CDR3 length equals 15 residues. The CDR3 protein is CASSSRQGINYGYTF. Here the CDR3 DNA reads TGTGCCAGCAGCTCTCGACAGGGGATTAACTATGGCTACACCTTC.

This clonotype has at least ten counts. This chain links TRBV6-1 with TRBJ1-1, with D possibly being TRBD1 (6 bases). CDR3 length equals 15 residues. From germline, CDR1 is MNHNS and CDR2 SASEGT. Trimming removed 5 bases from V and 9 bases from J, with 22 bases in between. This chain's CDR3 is CASSRMAQDRFQAFF. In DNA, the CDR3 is TGTGCCAGCAGTCGAATGGCTCAAGACAGGTTTCAAGCTTTCTTT.

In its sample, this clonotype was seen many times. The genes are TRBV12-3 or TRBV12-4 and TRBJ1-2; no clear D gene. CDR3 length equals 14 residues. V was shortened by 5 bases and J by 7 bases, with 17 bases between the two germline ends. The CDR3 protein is CASSTQKGYGGYTF. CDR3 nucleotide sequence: TGTGCCAGCAGTACACAGAAAGGGTACGGTGGCTACACCTTC.

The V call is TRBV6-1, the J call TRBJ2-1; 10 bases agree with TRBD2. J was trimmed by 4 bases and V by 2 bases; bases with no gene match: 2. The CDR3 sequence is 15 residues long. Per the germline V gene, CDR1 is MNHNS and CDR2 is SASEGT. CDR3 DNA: TGTGCCAGCAGTGAACTACTAGCGGGGTACAATGAGCAGTTCTTC. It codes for CASSELLAGYNEQFF.

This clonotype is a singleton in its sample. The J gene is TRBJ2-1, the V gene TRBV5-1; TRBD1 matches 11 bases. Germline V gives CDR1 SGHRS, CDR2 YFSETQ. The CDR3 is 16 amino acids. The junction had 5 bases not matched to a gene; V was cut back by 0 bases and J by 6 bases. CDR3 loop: CASSLGGQGGINEQFF. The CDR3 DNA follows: TGCGCCAGCAGCTTGGGGGGACAGGGGGGGATCAATGAGCAGTTCTTC.

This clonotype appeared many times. CDR3 DNA sequence: TGTGCCAGCTCGCTTGAAAAGGAGGCAGCGCTTAATGAAAAACTGTTTTTT. It is translated as CASSLEKEAALNEKLFF. The chain has TRBV2 and TRBJ1-4; no reliable D call. There are 17 residues in the CDR3. The V end lost 8 bases, the J end lost 4 bases, and 23 bases lay between the germline ends. Per the germline V gene, CDR1 is SNHLY and CDR2 is FYNNEI.

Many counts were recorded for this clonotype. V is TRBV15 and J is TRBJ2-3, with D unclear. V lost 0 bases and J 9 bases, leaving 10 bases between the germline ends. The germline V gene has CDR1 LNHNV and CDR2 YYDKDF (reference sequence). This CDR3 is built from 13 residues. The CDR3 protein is CATSRDQEGTQYF. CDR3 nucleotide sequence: TGTGCCACCAGCAGAGATCAGGAAGGCACGCAGTATTTT.

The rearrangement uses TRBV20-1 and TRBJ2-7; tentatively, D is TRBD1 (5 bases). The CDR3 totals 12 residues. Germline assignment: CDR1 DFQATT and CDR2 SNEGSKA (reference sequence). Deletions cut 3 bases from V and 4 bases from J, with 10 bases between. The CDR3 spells CSASSQGYEQYF. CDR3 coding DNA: TGCAGTGCTAGTAGTCAGGGTTACGAGCAGTACTTC.

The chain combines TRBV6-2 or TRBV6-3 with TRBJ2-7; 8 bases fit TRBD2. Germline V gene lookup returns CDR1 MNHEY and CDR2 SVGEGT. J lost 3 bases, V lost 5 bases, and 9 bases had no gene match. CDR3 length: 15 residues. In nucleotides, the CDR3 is TGTGCCAGCAGTCAAACTAGCGGTAGACTCTACGAGCAGTACTTC. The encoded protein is CASSQTSGRLYEQYF.

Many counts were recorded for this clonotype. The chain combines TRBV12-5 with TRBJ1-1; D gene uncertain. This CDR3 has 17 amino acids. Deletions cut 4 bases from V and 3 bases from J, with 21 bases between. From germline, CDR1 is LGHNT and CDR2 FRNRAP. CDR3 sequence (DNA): TGTGCTAGTGGTTCCGAACCGCTAGCCTTGGGAGACACTGAAGCTTTCTTT. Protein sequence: CASGSEPLALGDTEAFF.

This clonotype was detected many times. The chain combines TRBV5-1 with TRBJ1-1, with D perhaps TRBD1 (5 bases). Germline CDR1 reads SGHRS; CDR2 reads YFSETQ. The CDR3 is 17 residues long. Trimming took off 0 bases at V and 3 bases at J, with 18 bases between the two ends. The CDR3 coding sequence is TGCGCCAGCAGCTTGGAGGAGATCAATTCAGGGTACACTGAAGCTTTCTTT. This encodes CASSLEEINSGYTEAFF.

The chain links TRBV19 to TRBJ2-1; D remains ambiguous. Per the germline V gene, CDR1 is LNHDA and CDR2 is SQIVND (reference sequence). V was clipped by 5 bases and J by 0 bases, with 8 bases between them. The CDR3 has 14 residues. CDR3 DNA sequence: TGTGCCAGTAGTGCTGGCAGCTCCTACAATGAGCAGTTCTTC. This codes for CASSAGSSYNEQFF.

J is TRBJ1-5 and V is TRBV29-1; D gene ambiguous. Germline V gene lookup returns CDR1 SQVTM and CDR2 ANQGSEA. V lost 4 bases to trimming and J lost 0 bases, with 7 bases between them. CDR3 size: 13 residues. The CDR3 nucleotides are TGCAGCGTTGGACAAAATAGCAATCAGCCCCAGCATTTT. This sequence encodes CSVGQNSNQPQHF.

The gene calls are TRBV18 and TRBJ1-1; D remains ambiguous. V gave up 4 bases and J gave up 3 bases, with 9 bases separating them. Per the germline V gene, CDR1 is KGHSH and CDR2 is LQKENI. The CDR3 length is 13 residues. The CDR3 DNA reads TGTGCCAGCTCACTAAATCGGGACACTGAAGCTTTCTTT. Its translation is CASSLNRDTEAFF.